This TCR beta chain was identified in a study of cytotoxic CD8 clonotypes in ibrutinib-treated CLL. Study in general: The patients comprised about a dozen relapsed/refractory and around 16 treatment-naive cases, some 17 IGHV unmutated.

The CDR3 is 17 residues long. V lost 1 base and J lost 0, with 15 bases in between. CDR1 and CDR2 from the germline V gene are SGHVS and FNYEAQ. Here immunoSEQ multiplex PCR was the method, and the copy in TCRdb shows in-frame clones only, minus some. This sample has 250,000 to 350,000 clones, with roughly three quarters found just once. V is TRBV7-6 and J is TRBJ1-1; D not certain. Here the sequenced sample was PBMCs, taken at disease progression, from a patient treated with ibrutinib. The source of this sequence is a human donor with chronic lymphocytic leukemia. The CDR3 spells CASSLVKVRGMNTEAFF. The CDR3 DNA follows: TGTGCCAGCAGCTTAGTTAAAGTTCGGGGAATGAACACTGAAGCTTTCTTT.